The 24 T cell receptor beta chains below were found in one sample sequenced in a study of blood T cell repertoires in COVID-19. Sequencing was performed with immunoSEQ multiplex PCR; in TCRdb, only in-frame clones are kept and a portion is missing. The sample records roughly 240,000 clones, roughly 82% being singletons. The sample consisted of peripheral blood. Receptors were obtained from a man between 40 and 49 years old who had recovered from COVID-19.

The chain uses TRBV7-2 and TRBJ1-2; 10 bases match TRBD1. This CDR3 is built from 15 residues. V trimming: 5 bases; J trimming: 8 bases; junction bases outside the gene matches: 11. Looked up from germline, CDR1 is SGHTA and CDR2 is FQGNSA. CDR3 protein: CASSRKGQGTWGYTF. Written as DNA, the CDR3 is TGTGCCAGCAGCAGAAAGGGACAGGGGACGTGGGGCTACACCTTC. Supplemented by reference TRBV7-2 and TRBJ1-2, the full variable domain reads GAGVSQSPSNKVTEKGKDVELRCDPISGHTALYWYRQSLGQGLEFLIYFQGNSAPDKSGLPSDRFSAERTGGSVSTLTIQRTQQEDSAVYLCASSRKGQGTWGYTFGSGTRLTVV.

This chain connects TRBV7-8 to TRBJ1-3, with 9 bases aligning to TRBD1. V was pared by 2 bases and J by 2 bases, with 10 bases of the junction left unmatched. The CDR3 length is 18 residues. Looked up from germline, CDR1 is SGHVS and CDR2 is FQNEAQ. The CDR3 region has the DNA TGTGCCAGCAGCTTAAAAGTGGGACAGGGAGCCGCTGGAAACACCATATATTTT. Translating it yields CASSLKVGQGAAGNTIYF. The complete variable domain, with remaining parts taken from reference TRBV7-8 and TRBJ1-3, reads GAGVSQSPRYKVAKRGQDVALRCDPISGHVSLFWYQQALGQGPEFLTYFQNEAQLDKSGLPSDRFFAERPEGSVSTLKIQRTQQEDSAVYLCASSLKVGQGAAGNTIYFGEGSWLTVV.

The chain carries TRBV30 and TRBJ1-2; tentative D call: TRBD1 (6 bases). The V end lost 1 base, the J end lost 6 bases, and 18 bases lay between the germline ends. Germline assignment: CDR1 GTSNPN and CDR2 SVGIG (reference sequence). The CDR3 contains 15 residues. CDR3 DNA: TGTGCCTGGAGTGATCAGGGCAGGGGAAGGAATGGCTACACCTTC. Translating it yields CAWSDQGRGRNGYTF.

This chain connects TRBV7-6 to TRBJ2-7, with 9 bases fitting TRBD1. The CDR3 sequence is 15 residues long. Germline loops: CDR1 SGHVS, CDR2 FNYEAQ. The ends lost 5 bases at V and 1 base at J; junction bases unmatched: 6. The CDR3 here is CASSRTDRGSYEQYF. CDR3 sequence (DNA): TGTGCCAGCAGCCGGACTGACAGGGGGTCCTACGAGCAGTACTTC.

The CDR3 loop is CSASSREGRADTQYF. Here the CDR3 DNA reads TGCAGTGCTAGTTCTCGGGAGGGTCGTGCAGATACGCAGTATTTT. The chain uses TRBV20-1 and TRBJ2-3; 8 nucleotides agree with TRBD2. The trim removed 3 bases at V and 4 bases at J, leaving 9 bases unmatched. The CDR3 extends over 15 amino acids. Germline V lookup: CDR1 DFQATT, CDR2 SNEGSKA (reference sequence).

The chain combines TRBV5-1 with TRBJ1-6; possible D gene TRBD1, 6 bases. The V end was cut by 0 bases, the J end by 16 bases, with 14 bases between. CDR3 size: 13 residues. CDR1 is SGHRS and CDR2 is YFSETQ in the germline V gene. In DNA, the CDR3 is TGCGCCAGCAGCTTGGCCGGGGAGGGGGTGCTCCACTTT. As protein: CASSLAGEGVLHF.

The CDR3 DNA reads TGCGCCAGCAGCCAAGCCCAGGGGAGAACCTACGAGCAGTACTTC. This encodes CASSQAQGRTYEQYF. This chain uses TRBV4-3 with TRBJ2-7; the D gene is possibly TRBD1 (6 bases). The CDR3 spans 15 residues. V was pared by 1 base and J by 2 bases, with 12 bases between. Germline assignment: CDR1 LGHNA and CDR2 YSLEER.

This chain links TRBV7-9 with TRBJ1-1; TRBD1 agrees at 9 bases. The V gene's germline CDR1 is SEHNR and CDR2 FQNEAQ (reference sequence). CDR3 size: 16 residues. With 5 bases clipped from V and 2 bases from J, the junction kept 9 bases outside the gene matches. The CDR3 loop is CASSLVRDRDNTEAFF. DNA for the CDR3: TGTGCCAGCAGCCTCGTCCGGGACAGGGACAACACTGAAGCTTTCTTT.

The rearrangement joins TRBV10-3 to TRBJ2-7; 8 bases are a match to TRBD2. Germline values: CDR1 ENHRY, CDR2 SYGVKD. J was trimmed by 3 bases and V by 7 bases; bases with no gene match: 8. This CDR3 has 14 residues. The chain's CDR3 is CAIKPGTSGYEQYF. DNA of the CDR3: TGTGCCATCAAACCCGGGACTAGTGGCTACGAGCAGTACTTC.

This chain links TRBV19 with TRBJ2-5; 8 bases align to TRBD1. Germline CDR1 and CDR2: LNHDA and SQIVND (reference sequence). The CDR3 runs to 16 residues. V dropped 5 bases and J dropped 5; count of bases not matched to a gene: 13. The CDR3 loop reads CASSDRGSPSFETQYF. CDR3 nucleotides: TGTGCCAGTAGTGACAGGGGTTCCCCCTCGTTTGAGACCCAGTACTTC.

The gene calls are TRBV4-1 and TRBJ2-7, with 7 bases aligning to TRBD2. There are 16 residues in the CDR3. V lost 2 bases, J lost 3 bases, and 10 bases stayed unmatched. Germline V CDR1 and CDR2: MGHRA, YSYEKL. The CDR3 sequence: CASSQNPGRQIYEQYF. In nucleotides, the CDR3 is TGCGCCAGCAGCCAAAACCCCGGGAGGCAAATCTACGAGCAGTACTTC.

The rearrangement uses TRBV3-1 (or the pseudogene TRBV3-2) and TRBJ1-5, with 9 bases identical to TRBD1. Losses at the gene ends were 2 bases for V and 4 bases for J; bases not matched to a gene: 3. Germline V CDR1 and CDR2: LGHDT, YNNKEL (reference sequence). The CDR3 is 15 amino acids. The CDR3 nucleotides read TGTGCCAGCAGCCAATCGGGACAGGGTAATCAGCCCCAGCATTTT. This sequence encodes CASSQSGQGNQPQHF.

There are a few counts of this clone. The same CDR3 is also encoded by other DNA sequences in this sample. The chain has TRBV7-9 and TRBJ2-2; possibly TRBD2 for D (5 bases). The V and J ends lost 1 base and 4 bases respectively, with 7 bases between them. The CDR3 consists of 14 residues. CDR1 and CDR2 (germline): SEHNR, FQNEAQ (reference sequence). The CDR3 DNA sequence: TGTGCCAGCAGCTTAGTTGCGGGCACCGGGGAGCTGTTTTTT. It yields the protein CASSLVAGTGELFF.

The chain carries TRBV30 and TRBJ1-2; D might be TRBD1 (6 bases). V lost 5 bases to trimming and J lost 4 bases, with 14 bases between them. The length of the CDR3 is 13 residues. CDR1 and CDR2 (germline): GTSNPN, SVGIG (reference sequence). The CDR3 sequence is CAWALGARYGYTF. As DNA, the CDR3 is TGTGCCTGGGCCCTGGGGGCCCGCTATGGCTACACCTTC.

DNA of the CDR3: TGTGCCAGCAGCTTAGGACAGATGAACACTGAAGCTTTCTTT. Amino acids: CASSLGQMNTEAFF. The V and J genes are TRBV7-9 and TRBJ1-1; D perhaps matches TRBD1 (5 bases). This CDR3 has 14 amino acids. CDR1 is SEHNR and CDR2 is FQNEAQ in the germline V gene (reference sequence). V was pared by 1 base and J by 0 bases, with 6 bases between. Filled out from reference TRBV7-9 and TRBJ1-1, the complete variable domain reads DTGVSQNPRHKITKRGQNVTFRCDPISEHNRLYWYRQTLGQGPEFLTYFQNEAQLEKSRLLSDRFSAERPKGSFSTLEIQRTEQGDSAMYLCASSLGQMNTEAFFGQGTRLTVV.

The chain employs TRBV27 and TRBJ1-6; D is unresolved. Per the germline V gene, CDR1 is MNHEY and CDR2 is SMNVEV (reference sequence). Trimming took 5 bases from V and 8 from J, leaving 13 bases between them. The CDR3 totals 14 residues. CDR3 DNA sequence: TGTGCCAGCAGTCCTGACCCGAGGGATTCACCCCTCCACTTT. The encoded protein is CASSPDPRDSPLHF.

Here the CDR3 DNA reads TGTGCCAGCAGCTTAGGGGGAGCCATGAGTGAGCAGTTCTTC. It yields the protein CASSLGGAMSEQFF. V usage is TRBV7-9 and J usage is TRBJ2-1; a weak D match, TRBD2 (5 bases). Trimming left V 1 base short and J 9 bases short, with 13 bases between. The CDR3 length is 14 residues. Germline CDR1 SEHNR, CDR2 FQNEAQ (reference sequence).

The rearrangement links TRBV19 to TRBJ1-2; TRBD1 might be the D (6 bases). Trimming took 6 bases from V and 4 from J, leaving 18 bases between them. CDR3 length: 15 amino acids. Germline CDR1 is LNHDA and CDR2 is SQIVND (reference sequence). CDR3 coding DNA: TGTGCCAGTAGCCCGTACCACAGGGCAGGCTATGGCTACACCTTC. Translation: CASSPYHRAGYGYTF.

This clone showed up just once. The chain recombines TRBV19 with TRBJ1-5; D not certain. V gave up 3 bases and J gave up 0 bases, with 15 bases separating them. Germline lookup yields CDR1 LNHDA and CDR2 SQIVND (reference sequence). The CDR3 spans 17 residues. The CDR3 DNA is TGTGCCAGTAGTATTGGACGGACTCTTTATAGCAATCAGCCCCAGCATTTT. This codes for CASSIGRTLYSNQPQHF. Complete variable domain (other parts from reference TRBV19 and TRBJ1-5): DGGITQSPKYLFRKEGQNVTLSCEQNLNHDAMYWYRQDPGQGLRLIYYSQIVNDFQKGDIAEGYSVSREKKESFPLTVTSAQKNPTAFYLCASSIGRTLYSNQPQHFGDGTRLSIL.

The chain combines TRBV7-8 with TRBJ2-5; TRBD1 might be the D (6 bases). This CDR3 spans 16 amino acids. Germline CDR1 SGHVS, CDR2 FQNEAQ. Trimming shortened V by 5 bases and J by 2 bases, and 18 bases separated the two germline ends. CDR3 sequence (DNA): TGTGCCAGCAGCCCTGATTTCAGGGGACGACAAGAGACCCAGTACTTC. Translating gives CASSPDFRGRQETQYF.

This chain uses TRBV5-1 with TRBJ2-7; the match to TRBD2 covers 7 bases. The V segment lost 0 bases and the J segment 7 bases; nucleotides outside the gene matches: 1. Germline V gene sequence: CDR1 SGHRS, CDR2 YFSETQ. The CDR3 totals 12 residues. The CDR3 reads CASSLAGREQYF. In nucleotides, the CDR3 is TGCGCCAGCAGCTTGGCCGGGAGGGAGCAGTACTTC.

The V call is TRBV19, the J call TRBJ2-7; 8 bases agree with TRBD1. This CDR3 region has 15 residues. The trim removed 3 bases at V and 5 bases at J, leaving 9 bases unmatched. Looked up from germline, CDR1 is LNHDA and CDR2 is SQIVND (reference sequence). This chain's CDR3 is CASSIIGQGDHEQYF. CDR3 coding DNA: TGTGCCAGTAGTATTATCGGACAGGGTGACCACGAGCAGTACTTC.

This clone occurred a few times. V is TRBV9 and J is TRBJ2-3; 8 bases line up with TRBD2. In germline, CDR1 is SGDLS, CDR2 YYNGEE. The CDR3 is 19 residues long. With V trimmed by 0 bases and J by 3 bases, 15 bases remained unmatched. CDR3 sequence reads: CASSVEGWRAGVPTDTQYF. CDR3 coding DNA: TGTGCCAGCAGCGTAGAGGGTTGGAGAGCGGGGGTTCCTACAGATACGCAGTATTTT. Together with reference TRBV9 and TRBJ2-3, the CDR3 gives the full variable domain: DSGVTQTPKHLITATGQRVTLRCSPRSGDLSVYWYQQSLDQGLQFLIQYYNGEERAKGNILERFSAQQFPDLHSELNLSSLELGDSALYFCASSVEGWRAGVPTDTQYFGPGTRLTVL.

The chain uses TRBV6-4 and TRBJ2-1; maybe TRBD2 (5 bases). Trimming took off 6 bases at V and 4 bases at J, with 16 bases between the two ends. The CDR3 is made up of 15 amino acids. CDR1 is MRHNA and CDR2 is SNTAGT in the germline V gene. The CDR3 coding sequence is TGTGCCAGCAGCAACGAGGCGGGCTTATACAATGAGCAGTTCTTC. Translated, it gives CASSNEAGLYNEQFF.